This TCR beta chain was documented in a study of cytomegalovirus exposure and HLA in healthy donors. The PCR made use of 60 Vbeta and 13 Jbeta primers. The table came from immunoSEQ multiplex PCR; TCRdb's copy has only in-frame clones and leaves some out. The table lists 170,000 or so clones, around 80% of them singletons. Study-wide results and limits: In an earlier analysis, most TCR beta V segments were productive about 87% or about 30% of the time.

CDR3 length: 14 amino acids. Trimming took off 5 bases at V and 11 bases at J, with 19 bases between the two ends. Germline lookup yields CDR1 MNHEY and CDR2 SVGAGI. A word on this clone: Its antigen remains unidentified.

This chain links TRBV6-5 with TRBJ2-1; the D gene is possibly TRBD2 (6 bases). The sample consisted of PBMCs. This sequence originates from a woman in her thirties in good health and CMV-seropositive. Here the CDR3 reads CASSAGLPEAQQFF. In nucleotides, the CDR3 is TGTGCCAGCAGTGCGGGACTTCCGGAGGCGCAGCAGTTCTTC.